This T cell receptor (beta chain) was documented in a study of OX40 agonist ivuxolimab in advanced cancers. In the study overall: Ivuxolimab was a fully human IgG2 agonistic monoclonal antibody targeting the costimulatory receptor OX40 (CD134). Intravenous ivuxolimab was administered to patients every 2 weeks at six dose levels: 0.01, 0.1, 0.3, 1.5, 3 and 10 mg/kg. Among the roughly 50 dose-escalation patients, around 20 had hepatocellular carcinoma, some 15 melanoma, 9 renal cell carcinoma and 9 head and neck cancer. The dose-escalation cohort was about 86% male with a mean age of approximately 59 years, ranging from roughly 20 to 80. Prior anti-PD-1, anti-PD-L1 or anti-CTLA-4 therapy was permitted, and checkpoint inhibitors had been received by around 40% of dose-escalation patients. Partial responses were achieved by three dose-escalation patients, of whom one had hepatocellular carcinoma and two had cutaneous melanoma. Peripheral TCRbeta sequencing was intended to test whether TCR sequence diversity was altered and clonal T-cell expansion was caused by ivuxolimab. The paper covers the monotherapy dose-escalation part of the phase I ivuxolimab trial, which included N of about 56 patients.

Taken from cysteine to phenylalanine, the CDR3 has 13 residues. Only the CDR3 DNA is retained, 39 bases long and in frame from the first base. The CDR1 and CDR2 encoded by the germline V gene (reference sequence) are LNHDA and SQIVND. V is trimmed back by 2 bases and J by 9 bases, and the junction contains 1 base that no gene match accounts for. Genomic DNA was isolated from the sorted cells so that the TCRbeta CDR3 region could be sequenced. The immunoSEQ Assay was used for sequencing of TCRbeta CDR3 regions. The table was pulled from immuneACCESS by TCRdb, which kept in-frame rearrangements only. Such tables lose some clones; where checked, under half of the loss comes from unresolved V genes, and the rest has no known cause. This sample gives tens of thousands of clones in total; 85% to 95% of them show up just once. The leading ten clones occupy 13% to 15% of the sample. Patients with autoimmune disease history or receiving systemic immunosuppression were excluded from the trial. Peripheral blood for TCR sequencing was collected from all dose cohorts at baseline, on cycle 4 day 1, and on cycle 7 day 1. The samples were drawn from a first-in-human, open-label, multicenter phase I dose-escalation trial of ivuxolimab. The trial enrolled adults with locally advanced or metastatic head and neck squamous cell, hepatocellular, melanoma or renal cell carcinoma. Before TCR sequencing, CD4+ T cells and CD8+ T cells were sorted from peripheral blood as separate populations.

A note on this clone: Its binding antigen is unknown. Base qualities are not recorded, but no much larger clone differs from it by a single base.

General study outcomes and caveats: Partial responders in the 0.1-3.0 mg/kg groups had among the lowest normalized peripheral clonal expansion, especially among CD8+ T cells. Low levels of normalized T-cell clonal expansion were also seen in some nonresponding patients. At doses of 0.1 to 3.0 mg/kg, clonal expansion of both CD4+ and CD8+ T cells in blood was seen between baseline and week 6. Which antigens the clonally expanded peripheral T cells were specific for was not determined. On average, CD8+ T cells showed more expanded clones than CD4+ T cells after ivuxolimab.

This receptor was taken from an adult with an advanced solid tumor such as melanoma, head and neck, liver or kidney cancer. Sequenced here: CD4+ or CD8+ T cells sorted from blood, sampled in a trial of the OX40 agonist ivuxolimab. This receptor chain uses TRBV19 and TRBJ2-1; 10 junctional bases match TRBD2. For the CDR3, the sequence is CASSILAGVEQFF. The DNA reads TGTGCCAGTAGTATACTAGCGGGAGTTGAGCAGTTCTTC. The full variable domain, with segments outside the CDR3 supplied by the reference TRBV19 and TRBJ2-1 proteins, appears as DGGITQSPKYLFRKEGQNVTLSCEQNLNHDAMYWYRQDPGQGLRLIYYSQIVNDFQKGDIAEGYSVSREKKESFPLTVTSAQKNPTAFYLCASSILAGVEQFFGPGTRLTVL.